The 17 T cell receptor beta chains below were found in one sample sequenced in a study of cytomegalovirus exposure and HLA in healthy donors. Assay used: immunoSEQ multiplex PCR; TCRdb lists only in-frame clones, some missing. The sample yields some 100,000 clones, more than 70% seen once. The sequenced sample consisted of PBMCs. The receptor set was obtained from a woman aged 18-30 years in good health and CMV-seronegative.

The rearrangement joins TRBV5-1 to TRBJ2-7; possible D gene TRBD2, 6 bases. CDR1 and CDR2 (germline): SGHRS, YFSETQ. Between the trimmed V and J ends, which lost 0 bases and 4 bases, there was a span of 14 bases. The CDR3 sequence is 15 residues long. The CDR3 DNA reads as TGCGCCAGCAGCTTGGGCGGGGTGGAGCGATACGAGCAGTACTTC. Translating gives CASSLGGVERYEQYF.

The rearrangement links TRBV6-6 to TRBJ2-5, with 11 bases lining up with TRBD2. The germline gives CDR1 MNHNY, CDR2 SVGAGI (reference sequence). The CDR3 sequence is 16 residues long. Trimming removed 0 bases from V and 5 bases from J; junction bases left unmatched: 5. CDR3 in DNA: TGTGCCAGCAGTTACTCACTAGCGGGGGTGAGGGAGACCCAGTACTTC. Translating gives CASSYSLAGVRETQYF.

The gene calls are TRBV4-1 and TRBJ2-3; D ambiguous. This CDR3 comprises 12 residues. Trimming left V 1 base short and J 8 bases short, with 7 bases between. CDR1 is MGHRA and CDR2 is YSYEKL in the germline V gene. CDR3 sequence (DNA): TGCGCCAGCAGCCAAGTCCGCAGTACGCAGTATTTT. Protein product: CASSQVRSTQYF.

In regard to this clone: Sequence at one end of the junction differs from germline and may be a read error. The chain has TRBV10-3 and TRBJ2-3, with TRBD1 matching 8 bases. This CDR3 has 17 amino acids. Germline CDR1 and CDR2: ENHRY and SYGVKD. Written as DNA, the CDR3 is TGTGCCATCAGTAAGTCCTCCGACAGGGGACCCACAGATACGCAGTATTTT. This gives the protein CAISKSSDRGPTDTQYF.

This chain joins TRBV5-4 and TRBJ1-2; tentatively, D is TRBD1 (6 bases). The CDR3 has 15 residues. V lost 0 bases to trimming and J lost 7 bases, with 16 bases between them. CDR1 is SGHNT and CDR2 is YYREEE in the germline V gene (reference sequence). CDR3 coding DNA: TGTGCCAGCAGCTTGGCTTCTCAGGGGAAGGGTGGCTACACCTTC. Encoded protein: CASSLASQGKGGYTF.

The chain combines TRBV19 with TRBJ1-3; D call uncertain. Germline lookup yields CDR1 LNHDA and CDR2 SQIVND (reference sequence). CDR3 length: 13 residues. Between the trimmed V and J ends, which lost 5 bases and 4 bases, there was a span of 9 bases. The CDR3 loop is CASSFSEGNTIYF. The CDR3 bases are TGTGCCAGTAGTTTCTCCGAGGGAAACACCATATATTTT.

The chain recombines TRBV19 with TRBJ1-1, with D perhaps TRBD1 (5 bases). V was pared by 7 bases and J by 0 bases, with 12 bases between. This CDR3 has 14 amino acids. Looked up from germline, CDR1 is LNHDA and CDR2 is SQIVND (reference sequence). The CDR3 coding sequence is TGTGCCAGTAACTCAGGGTTCATGAACACTGAAGCTTTCTTT. Translation gives CASNSGFMNTEAFF.

The chain recombines TRBV7-8 with TRBJ1-2, with 7 bases that match TRBD1. Germline CDR1 reads SGHVS; CDR2 reads FQNEAQ. Trimming at V came to 5 bases and at J to 2 bases, leaving 8 bases not matched to a gene. This CDR3 has 15 amino acids. The CDR3 DNA sequence: TGTGCCAGCAGCCTTGGGACAGCTGCAAACTATGGCTACACCTTC. Its protein product is CASSLGTAANYGYTF.

The rearrangement joins TRBV19 to TRBJ1-2; D is undetermined. CDR1 is LNHDA, CDR2 SQIVND, per germline (reference sequence). The V and J ends lost 7 bases and 4 bases respectively, with 13 bases between them. This CDR3 has 13 residues. This CDR3 reads CASNYGNGYGYTF. The CDR3 coding sequence is TGTGCCAGTAATTACGGGAACGGCTATGGCTACACCTTC.

The chain combines TRBV30 with TRBJ2-3; no reliable D call. There are 14 residues in the CDR3. CDR1 is GTSNPN, CDR2 SVGIG, per germline (reference sequence). Trimming cost V 2 bases and J 3 bases, with 12 bases left between them. CDR3 sequence reads: CAWSYTGLTDTQYF. CDR3 DNA sequence: TGTGCCTGGAGTTATACGGGTCTTACAGATACGCAGTATTTT.

This chain uses TRBV7-2 with TRBJ2-7, with TRBD2 identical over 11 bases. CDR3 length equals 15 residues. Germline lookup yields CDR1 SGHTA and CDR2 FQGNSA. V trimming: 5 bases; J trimming: 1 base; junction bases outside the gene matches: 4. The CDR3 nucleotides are TGTGCCAGCAGCCCCGGGACTAGCGGTTCCTACGAGCAGTACTTC. Residues: CASSPGTSGSYEQYF. The variable domain in full, completed from reference TRBV7-2 and TRBJ2-7, reads GAGVSQSPSNKVTEKGKDVELRCDPISGHTALYWYRQSLGQGLEFLIYFQGNSAPDKSGLPSDRFSAERTGGSVSTLTIQRTQQEDSAVYLCASSPGTSGSYEQYFGPGTRLTVT.

V and J are TRBV6-6 and TRBJ2-2; 10 bases are shared with TRBD1. V lost 4 bases and J lost 6; bases outside the gene matches: 8. This CDR3 region has 16 residues. CDR1 and CDR2 from the germline V gene are MNHNY and SVGAGI (reference sequence). The CDR3 loop reads CASSSTGTGESGELFF. The CDR3 DNA sequence: TGTGCCAGCAGTTCCACCGGGACAGGGGAATCCGGGGAGCTGTTTTTT.

The CDR3 bases are TGTGCCAGCTCCCCCAGGGGGGCTAGCGGGAGGAGTGAGCAGTTCTTC. This sequence encodes CASSPRGASGRSEQFF. V is TRBV18 and J is TRBJ2-1, with 11 bases lining up with TRBD2. The CDR3 runs 16 residues. Germline V gene lookup returns CDR1 KGHSH and CDR2 LQKENI. Trimming took 6 bases from V and 9 from J; bases not matched to a gene: 13.

The gene calls are TRBV18 and TRBJ1-2; possibly TRBD1 for D (5 bases). CDR1 KGHSH and CDR2 LQKENI come from the germline V gene. This CDR3 has 16 amino acids. The V gene lost 0 bases and the J gene lost 0 bases, with 11 bases spanning the gap. The CDR3 protein is CASSPPSGFPNYGYTF. The CDR3 DNA is TGTGCCAGCTCACCACCGTCAGGGTTCCCTAACTATGGCTACACCTTC.

The chain couples TRBV5-4 to TRBJ1-2; 10 nucleotides align to TRBD1. The germline V gene has CDR1 SGHNT and CDR2 YYREEE (reference sequence). V lost 0 bases and J lost 4; bases outside the gene matches: 3. The CDR3 length is 15 residues. This chain's CDR3 is CASSLGDRGLYGYTF. The CDR3 DNA reads as TGTGCCAGCAGCTTGGGAGACAGGGGGCTCTATGGCTACACCTTC.

CDR3 loop: CAWSVMRGGGDTQYF. The CDR3 nucleotides are TGTGCCTGGAGTGTAATGCGGGGGGGCGGTGATACGCAGTATTTT. J is TRBJ2-3 and V is TRBV30; 9 nucleotides line up with TRBD2. The CDR3 is 15 amino acids. Germline CDR1 is GTSNPN and CDR2 is SVGIG (reference sequence). With V trimmed by 0 bases and J by 6 bases, 7 bases remained unmatched. The variable domain in full, with the rest retrieved from reference TRBV30 and TRBJ2-3, is SQTIHQWPATLVQPVGSPLSLECTVEGTSNPNLYWYRQAAGRGLQLLFYSVGIGQISSEVPQNLSASRPQDRQFILSSKKLLLSDSGFYLCAWSVMRGGGDTQYFGPGTRLTVL.

The gene calls are TRBV28 and TRBJ1-5; maybe TRBD1 (6 bases). Germline V gene sequence: CDR1 MDHEN, CDR2 SYDVKM. Trimming took 3 bases from V and 7 from J, leaving 16 bases between them. The CDR3 extends over 15 amino acids. CDR3 nucleotide sequence: TGTGCCAGCAGTTTCCCTCAGGGGTACGGCCAGCCCCAGCATTTT. This translates into CASSFPQGYGQPQHF.